Listed below are T cell receptor beta chains from one sample, sequenced in a study of cytomegalovirus exposure and HLA in healthy donors. The repertoire was sequenced with immunoSEQ multiplex PCR; TCRdb's copy has only in-frame clones and lacks some. The sample lists 200,000 to 250,000 clones, about 80% occurring once. The sequencing input was PBMCs. The receptors here all came from a woman aged 40 to 50 in good health and CMV-seronegative. Both conserved end residues are part of each CDR3. Each record gives: CDR3 length, D gene, V gene, clone size, J gene, CDR3 protein, CDR3 DNA. D genes are given only for firm matches. Clone size is not always given. Where it is, it says once, few, many or a class for expanded clones.

14,TRBD1,TRBV19,NA,TRBJ1-5,CASRTGVSNQPQHF,TGTGCCAGTAGGACAGGGGTAAGCAATCAGCCCCAGCATTTT
14,TRBD1,TRBV7-2,NA,TRBJ1-2,CASSRPGQFYGYTF,TGTGCCAGCAGCCGTCCGGGACAGTTCTATGGCTACACCTTC
17,NA,TRBV7-8,NA,TRBJ1-4,CASSPWGGALQNEKLFF,TGTGCCAGCAGCCCATGGGGAGGGGCCCTTCAGAATGAAAAACTGTTTTTT
16,TRBD1,TRBV15,NA,TRBJ1-5,CATSRDRQGLVGPQHF,TGTGCCACCAGCAGAGATAGACAGGGGCTCGTGGGGCCCCAGCATTTT
16,TRBD2,TRBV7-6,NA,TRBJ2-1,CASSPLAGSSYNEQFF,TGTGCCAGCAGCCCTTTAGCGGGCTCCTCCTACAATGAGCAGTTCTTC
15,NA,TRBV4-1,few,TRBJ1-1,CASSHVSVLGQSAFF,TGCGCCAGCAGCCATGTTAGTGTCTTGGGACAATCGGCTTTCTTT
16,NA,TRBV7-2,NA,TRBJ2-3,CASSPWSGVSTDTQYF,TGTGCCAGCAGCCCCTGGAGCGGAGTTAGCACAGATACGCAGTATTTT
14,NA,TRBV11-3,NA,TRBJ2-7,CASSLDWRGREQYF,TGTGCCAGCAGCTTAGATTGGAGGGGTCGAGAGCAGTACTTC
14,TRBD1,TRBV19,NA,TRBJ1-2,CASSIDRDRGGYTF,TGTGCCAGTAGTATTGACAGGGACAGAGGTGGCTACACCTTC
16,NA,TRBV28,NA,TRBJ2-2,CASSLDLAGLTGELFF,TGTGCCAGCAGTTTAGATCTGGCGGGACTCACCGGGGAGCTGTTTTTT
15,TRBD1,TRBV2,few,TRBJ1-4,CASSEETGRNEKLFF,TGTGCCAGCAGTGAGGAGACAGGGCGCAATGAAAAACTGTTTTTT
15,TRBD2,TRBV7-2,NA,TRBJ2-7,CASSSLWGGNYEQYF,TGTGCCAGCAGCTCACTGTGGGGGGGGAACTACGAGCAGTACTTC
16,NA,TRBV6-1,NA,TRBJ1-1,CASSERGGALNTEAFF,TGTGCCAGCAGTGAGCGAGGAGGGGCCTTGAACACTGAAGCTTTCTTT
15,NA,TRBV6-5,few,TRBJ1-1,CASRIFARGLSEAFF,TGTGCCAGCAGGATATTCGCGCGGGGTCTCTCTGAAGCTTTCTTT
15,NA,TRBV5-6,few,TRBJ2-5,CASSPSPGHEETQYF,TGTGCCAGCAGCCCCTCCCCGGGACACGAGGAGACCCAGTACTTC
14,NA,TRBV4-1,NA,TRBJ1-3,CASSQDISGNTIYF,TGCGCCAGCAGCCAAGACATCTCTGGAAACACCATATATTTT
15,NA,TRBV5-6,NA,TRBJ2-3,CASSLGVSAADTQYF,TGTGCCAGCAGCTTGGGAGTATCTGCGGCAGATACGCAGTATTTT
16,NA,TRBV11-2,NA,TRBJ1-4,CASSQSAGRFGEKLFF,TGTGCCAGCAGTCAATCGGCTGGCAGGTTTGGGGAAAAACTGTTTTTT
16,TRBD1,TRBV9,NA,TRBJ2-3,CASSVGGQGWEDTQYF,TGTGCCAGCAGCGTAGGGGGACAGGGATGGGAAGATACGCAGTATTTT
16,TRBD1,TRBV19,NA,TRBJ1-5,CASSSRQGDGNQPQHF,TGTGCCAGTAGTTCTCGACAGGGGGATGGCAATCAGCCCCAGCATTTT
11,TRBD2,TRBV30,few,TRBJ2-3,CAREGADTQYF,TGTGCCCGGGAGGGGGCAGATACGCAGTATTTT
13,NA,TRBV6-5,NA,TRBJ2-5,CASTPPGEETQYF,TGTGCCAGCACCCCCCCGGGAGAAGAGACCCAGTACTTC
13,NA,TRBV28,once,TRBJ1-1,CANRRGGGTEAFF,TGTGCCAACCGGCGGGGGGGCGGCACTGAAGCTTTCTTT
18,NA,TRBV7-9,NA,TRBJ1-5,CASSLVPDGGWSNQPQHF,TGTGCCAGCAGCTTAGTCCCGGACGGCGGGTGGAGCAATCAGCCCCAGCATTTT
14,TRBD1,TRBV5-6,NA,TRBJ1-2,CASSPNYRGQGYTF,TGTGCCAGCAGCCCAAACTACAGGGGGCAGGGCTACACCTTC